This note documents a single TCR beta chain sequence. These data belong to a study of blood T cell repertoires in COVID-19. TCRdb's table, derived via immunoSEQ multiplex PCR, lists solely in-frame clones and lacks some. The sample lists about 140,000 clones, approximately 88% occurring once. This CDR3 contains 13 residues. The V and J ends lost 3 bases and 5 bases respectively, with 7 bases between them. CDR1 SGHTA and CDR2 FQGTGA come from the germline V gene. This sequence joins TRBV7-3 and TRBJ2-2; D possibly corresponds to TRBD2 (6 bases). The sequence was collected from a human donor in a cohort sampled during active COVID-19. Sequencing was performed on peripheral blood. CDR3 residues: CASSLGGTGELFF. CDR3 nucleotide sequence: TGTGCCAGCAGCTTGGGGGGAACCGGGGAGCTGTTTTTT.